This T cell receptor (beta chain) was identified in a study of pediatric ulcerative colitis (dated by TCRdb to between 2017 and 2020). At the level of the whole study: From eight or nine newly diagnosed, treatment-naive pediatric ulcerative colitis patients and a handful of non-IBD control children, paired blood and rectal samples were collected.

Through the immunoSEQ TRB Survey service, multiplex V and J primers were used to amplify rearranged CDR3 beta regions from genomic DNA. To keep sequencing depth equal across samples, survey-level depth of up to 500,000 reads per sample was applied. The libraries were purified and pooled, then sequenced using Illumina technology. On the study's bioinformatics: immunoSEQ online tools were used for productive clonality, sample overlap, pairwise scatters, CDR3 beta length, V/D/J gene usage and productiveness. Calculated diversity was defined as the number of unique rearrangements divided by total templates, multiplied by 100, and Shannon and Simpson indices were computed as well. Principal component analysis was performed on Z-score normalized data with the R prcomp function and the ggbiplot package. Morisita's index was used to quantify the clonal overlap between blood and rectum within each subject. Not all clones reach the TCRdb copy of this immuneACCESS table, which keeps in-frame sequences only. Checked studies attribute under half of the gap to unresolved V genes and leave the rest unexplained. The V and J calls and clone size are taken from that table; D and trimming were inferred from the DNA. Across this sample there are more than 45,000 clones, with 87% seen only once. The biggest ten clones account for about 1.5% of the sample.

About this clone: Its target antigen remains unknown. Per-base qualities were not stored, and no clone one base away is much larger.

Summary of the overall study and its limitations: Features of the rectal repertoire distinguished controls, mild-moderate colitis patients and acute severe colitis patients, and in acute severe colitis, rectal diversity was reduced because of clonal expansions. Autologous blood-rectal clonal overlap was significantly higher in ulcerative colitis patients than in controls, suggesting increased T cell trafficking to inflamed tissue. For technical reasons, the blood samples of a couple of patients yielded substantially fewer templates, so those samples were excluded from the blood-rectal overlap analysis. The healthy control group was small, with only a few individuals. Repertoires were derived from total lymphocyte DNA, so rare subsets such as regulatory T cells may have patterns not reflected. Two rectal CDR3 clonotypes were present in all ulcerative colitis patients and in none of the controls.

In controls, colonoscopy was performed for suspected IBD, macroscopically and histologically normal endoscopy was observed, and no IBD diagnosis was made within the following year. A blood sample was drawn at the time of the colonoscopy. The Wizard kit (Promega) was used to extract genomic DNA from the blood and intestinal samples. Spanning cysteine to phenylalanine, the CDR3 consists of 15 amino acids. The CDR3 DNA has 45 bases and is translated from base 1. Trimming takes 4 bases from V and 3 bases from J, and the germline ends sit 14 bases apart. CDR1 is given as SGHDT and CDR2 as YYEEEE, both from the germline V gene.

What was sequenced was blood. The V and J segments used are TRBV5-6 and TRBJ1-5; no D gene call is confident. This TCR derives from a boy aged 10-17 years who was a control in a study of pediatric ulcerative colitis. The DNA sequence is given as TGTGCCAGCAGCCATGGGGAGTACTACAATCAGCCCCAGCATTTT. It codes for CASSHGEYYNQPQHF.